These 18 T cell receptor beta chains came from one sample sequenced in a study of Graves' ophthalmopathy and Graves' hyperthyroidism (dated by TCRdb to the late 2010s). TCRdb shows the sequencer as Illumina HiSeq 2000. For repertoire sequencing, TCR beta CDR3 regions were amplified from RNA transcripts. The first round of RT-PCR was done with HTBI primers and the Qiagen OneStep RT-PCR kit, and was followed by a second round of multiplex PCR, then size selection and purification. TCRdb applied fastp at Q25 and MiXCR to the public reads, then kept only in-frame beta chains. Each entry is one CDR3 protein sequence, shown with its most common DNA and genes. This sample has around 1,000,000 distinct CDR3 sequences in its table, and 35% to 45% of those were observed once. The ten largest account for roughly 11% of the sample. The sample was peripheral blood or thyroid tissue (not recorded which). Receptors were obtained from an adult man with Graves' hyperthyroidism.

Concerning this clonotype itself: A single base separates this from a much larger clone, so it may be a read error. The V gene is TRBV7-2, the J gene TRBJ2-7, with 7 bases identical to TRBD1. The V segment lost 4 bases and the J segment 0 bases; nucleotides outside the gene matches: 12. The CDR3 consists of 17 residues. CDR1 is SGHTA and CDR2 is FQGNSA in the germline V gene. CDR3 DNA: TGTGCCAGCAGCTCAGTGGGACAGAATCTAACCTCCTACGAGCAGTACTTC. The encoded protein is CASSSVGQNLTSYEQYF.

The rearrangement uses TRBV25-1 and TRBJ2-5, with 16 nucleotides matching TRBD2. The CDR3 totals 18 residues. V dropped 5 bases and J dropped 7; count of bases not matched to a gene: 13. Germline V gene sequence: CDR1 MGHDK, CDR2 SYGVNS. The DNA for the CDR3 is TGTGCCAGCAGTTTCGGGACTAGCGGGAGGGCCGGGAAGGGGACCCAGTACTTC. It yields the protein CASSFGTSGRAGKGTQYF. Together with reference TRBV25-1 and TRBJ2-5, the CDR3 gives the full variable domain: EADIYQTPRYLVIGTGKKITLECSQTMGHDKMYWYQQDPGMELHLIHYSYGVNSTEKGDLSSESTVSRIRTEHFPLTLESARPSHTSQYLCASSFGTSGRAGKGTQYFGPGTRLLVL.

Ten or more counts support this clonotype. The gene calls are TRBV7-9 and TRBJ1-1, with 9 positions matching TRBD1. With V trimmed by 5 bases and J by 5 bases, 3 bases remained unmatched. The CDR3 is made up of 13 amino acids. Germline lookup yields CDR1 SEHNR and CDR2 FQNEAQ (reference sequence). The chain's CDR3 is CASSQTGGTEAFF. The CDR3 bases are TGTGCCAGCAGCCAGACAGGGGGAACTGAAGCTTTCTTT.

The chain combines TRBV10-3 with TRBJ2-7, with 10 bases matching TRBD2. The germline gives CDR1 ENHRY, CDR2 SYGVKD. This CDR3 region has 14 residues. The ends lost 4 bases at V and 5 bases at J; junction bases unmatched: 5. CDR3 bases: TGTGCCATCAGTGGGGCTAGCGGGAGAGACGAGCAGTACTTC. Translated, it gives CAISGASGRDEQYF.

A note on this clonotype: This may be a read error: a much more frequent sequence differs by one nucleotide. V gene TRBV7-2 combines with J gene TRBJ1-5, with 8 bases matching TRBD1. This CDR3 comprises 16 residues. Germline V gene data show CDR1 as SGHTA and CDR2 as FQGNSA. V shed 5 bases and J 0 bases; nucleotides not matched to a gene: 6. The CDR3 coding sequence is TGTGCCAGCAGCGCCTTACAGGGGGATAGCAATCAGCCCCAGCATTTT. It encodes CASSALQGDSNQPQHF. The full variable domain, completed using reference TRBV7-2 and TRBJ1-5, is GAGVSQSPSNKVTEKGKDVELRCDPISGHTALYWYRQSLGQGLEFLIYFQGNSAPDKSGLPSDRFSAERTGGSVSTLTIQRTQQEDSAVYLCASSALQGDSNQPQHFGDGTRLSIL.

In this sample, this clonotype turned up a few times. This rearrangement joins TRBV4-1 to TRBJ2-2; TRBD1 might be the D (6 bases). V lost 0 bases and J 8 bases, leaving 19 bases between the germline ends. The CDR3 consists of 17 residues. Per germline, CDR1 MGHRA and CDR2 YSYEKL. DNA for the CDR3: TGCGCCAGCAGCCAAGAGGGCACAGGGATCGTTACAGGGGAGCTGTTTTTT. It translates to CASSQEGTGIVTGELFF.

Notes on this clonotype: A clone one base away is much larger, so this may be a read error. CDR3 region: CAGSMETGNTEAFF. In DNA form, the CDR3 reads TGTGCCGGCAGCATGGAGACAGGGAACACTGAAGCTTTCTTT. The V and J genes are TRBV9 and TRBJ1-1, with a tentative D call TRBD1 (6 bases). In germline, CDR1 is SGDLS, CDR2 YYNGEE. The CDR3 is 14 amino acids.

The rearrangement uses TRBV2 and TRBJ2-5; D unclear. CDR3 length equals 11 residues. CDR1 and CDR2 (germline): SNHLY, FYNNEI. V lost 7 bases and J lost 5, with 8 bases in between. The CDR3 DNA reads TGTGCCAGCAACAACGTGGAGACCCAGTACTTC. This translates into CASNNVETQYF.

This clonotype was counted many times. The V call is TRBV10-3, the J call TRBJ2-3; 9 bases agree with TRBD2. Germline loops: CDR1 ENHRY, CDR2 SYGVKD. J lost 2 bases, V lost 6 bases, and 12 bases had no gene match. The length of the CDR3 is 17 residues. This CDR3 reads CAISDLRGLANTDTQYF. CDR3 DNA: TGTGCCATCAGCGACCTAAGGGGACTAGCAAACACAGATACGCAGTATTTT.

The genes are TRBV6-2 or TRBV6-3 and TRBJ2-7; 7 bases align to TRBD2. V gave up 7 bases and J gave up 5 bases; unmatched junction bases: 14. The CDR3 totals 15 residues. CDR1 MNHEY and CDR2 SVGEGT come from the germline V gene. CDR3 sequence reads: CASILGGRWFHEQYF. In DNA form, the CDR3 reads TGTGCCAGCATACTCGGGGGGAGATGGTTCCACGAGCAGTACTTC.

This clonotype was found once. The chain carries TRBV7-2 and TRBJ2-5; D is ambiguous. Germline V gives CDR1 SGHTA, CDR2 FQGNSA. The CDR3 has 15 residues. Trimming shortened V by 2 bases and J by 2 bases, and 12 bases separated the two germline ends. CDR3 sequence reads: CASSLIGSQQETQYF. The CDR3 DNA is TGTGCCAGCAGCTTAATCGGCAGCCAACAAGAGACCCAGTACTTC.

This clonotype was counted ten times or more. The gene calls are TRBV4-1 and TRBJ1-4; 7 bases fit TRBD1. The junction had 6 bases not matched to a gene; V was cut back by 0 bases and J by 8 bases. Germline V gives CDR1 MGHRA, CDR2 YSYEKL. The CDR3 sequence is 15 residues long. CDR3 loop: CASSQEVVGQEKLFF. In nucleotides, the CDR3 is TGCGCCAGCAGCCAAGAGGTCGTGGGACAGGAAAAACTGTTTTTT.

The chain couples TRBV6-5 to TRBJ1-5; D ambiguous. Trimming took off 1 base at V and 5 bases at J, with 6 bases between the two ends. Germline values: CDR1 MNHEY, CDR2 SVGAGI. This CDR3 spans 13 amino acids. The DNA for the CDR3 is TGTGCCAGCAGTTACTTTCCGGATCAGCCCCAGCATTTT. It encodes CASSYFPDQPQHF.

DNA for the CDR3: TGTGCCAGCAGTGTGGGACTATCCTCCGGGGAGCTGTTTTTT. Translation gives CASSVGLSSGELFF. J is TRBJ2-2 and V is TRBV2; TRBD2 matches at 7 bases. Germline loops: CDR1 SNHLY, CDR2 FYNNEI. The CDR3 is made up of 14 amino acids. J was trimmed by 6 bases and V by 4 bases; bases with no gene match: 5.

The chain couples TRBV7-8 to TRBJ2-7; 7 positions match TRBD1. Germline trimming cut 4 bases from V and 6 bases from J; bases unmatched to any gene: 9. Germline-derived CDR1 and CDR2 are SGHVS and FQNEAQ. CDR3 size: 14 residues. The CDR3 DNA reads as TGTGCCAGCAGCTACAAGGGGGCGCATGGCGAGCAGTACTTC. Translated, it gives CASSYKGAHGEQYF. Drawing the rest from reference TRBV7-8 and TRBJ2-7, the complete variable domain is GAGVSQSPRYKVAKRGQDVALRCDPISGHVSLFWYQQALGQGPEFLTYFQNEAQLDKSGLPSDRFFAERPEGSVSTLKIQRTQQEDSAVYLCASSYKGAHGEQYFGPGTRLTVT.

The CDR3 sequence: CASAAGAFEQYF. DNA for the CDR3: TGTGCCAGCGCTGCTGGGGCCTTCGAGCAGTACTTC. The chain joins TRBV25-1 to TRBJ2-7; TRBD1 might be the D (5 bases). Per germline, CDR1 MGHDK and CDR2 SYGVNS. Deletions cut 8 bases from V and 6 bases from J, with 14 bases between. The CDR3 totals 12 residues.

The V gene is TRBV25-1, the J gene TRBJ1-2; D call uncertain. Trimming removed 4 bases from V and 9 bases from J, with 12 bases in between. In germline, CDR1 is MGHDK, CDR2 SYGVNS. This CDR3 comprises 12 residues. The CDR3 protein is CASSGNSFSYTF. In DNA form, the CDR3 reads TGTGCCAGCAGTGGAAACAGTTTTAGCTACACCTTC.

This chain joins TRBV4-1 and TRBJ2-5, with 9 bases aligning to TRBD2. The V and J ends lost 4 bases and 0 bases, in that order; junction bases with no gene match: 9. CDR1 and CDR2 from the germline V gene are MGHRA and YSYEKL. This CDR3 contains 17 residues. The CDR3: CASSRERLAEDQETQYF. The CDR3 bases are TGCGCCAGCAGCCGAGAGCGACTAGCGGAGGACCAAGAGACCCAGTACTTC.